A selection of T cell receptor beta chains follows, all from one sample in a study of cytomegalovirus exposure and HLA in healthy donors. Clones were read by immunoSEQ multiplex PCR, and TCRdb kept only the in-frame ones, dropping some. The sample has 85,000 to 130,000 clones, over 60% seen once; the top ten hold under 6.5%. The specimen sequenced was PBMCs. Every receptor here comes from a woman between 45 and 65 years old in good health and CMV-seropositive. Both conserved end residues are part of each CDR3. Each record gives: V gene, CDR3 protein.

>TRBV19
CASSARTGMNTEAFF
>TRBV23-1
CANPGDRTVGNPKETQYF
>TRBV6-6
CASSRGYEQYF
>TRBV11-2
CASSPSAGSSYEQYF
>TRBV19
CASSIKRGAGYNEQFF
>TRBV5-1
CASSIPGLLQETQYF
>TRBV10-3
CAISTGGDTEAFF
>TRBV29-1
CSALPLGALGSPLHF
>TRBV28
CASSRDSYSGNTIYF
>TRBV11-2
CASSPTDTQYF
>TRBV4-1
CASSRPGQGTEQFF
>TRBV7-6
CASSRDTAYEQYF
>TRBV7-9
CASSALGRVNTEAFF
>TRBV9
CASSVAPTNRVNEQFF
>TRBV28
CASSHPRAGANVLTF
>TRBV7-9
CASSPGHFGAEAFF
>TRBV5-1
CASSQASRSYEQYF
>TRBV27
CASSYATQGYEQYF
>TRBV9
CASSVADYSYEQYF
>TRBV2
CASKTGIDNQPQHF
>TRBV28
CASSLYQGMTEAFF
>TRBV15
CATSRRTGMGTEAFF
>TRBV27
CASSLRPVRNSPLHF
>TRBV13
CASSEDRGNEQFF
>TRBV27
CASSSYVFNQPQHF
>TRBV10-3
CAISEVWASGESYEQYF
>TRBV7-6
CASSLRGPNTGELFF
>TRBV11-2
CASSLTRADTQYF
>TRBV7-8
CASSQYRGSGNTIYF
>TRBV5-1
CASGTGESSAEAFF
>TRBV7-9
CASSFFQGAAEAFF
>TRBV9
CASSVGRYGYTF
>TRBV5-4
CASSLDGPTGELFF
>TRBV7-2
CASSSSPGTGGNGYTF
>TRBV27
CASSLTGSHEQYF
>TRBV20-1
CSSTVNTEAFF
>TRBV29-1
CSVRRAKSYGYTF
>TRBV7-2
CASEPQDLYGYTF
>TRBV15
CATGRDSLLRGGTPRYYEQYF
>TRBV5-1
CASSEYTLNTEAFF
>TRBV19
CASSIRRQLSNQPQHF
>TRBV7-8
CASSFQGITEAFF
>TRBV5-1
CASSLDRTALYGYTF
>TRBV28
CASSLGAQPQHF
>TRBV7-2
CASRRTGDLLGAFF
>TRBV7-9
CASSFGAPGTSIGEQFF
>TRBV4-3
CASSLETGVVGTEAFF